This section outlines one T cell receptor beta chain sequence together with its context. This receptor's antigen is unknown. There are no base qualities to consult, and no much larger clone falls within one base. The cohort consisted of 650 to 700 healthy bone marrow donors. At the time of sampling, all cohort members were nominally healthy, though unrecorded immune exposures were likely present. The donor tested CMV seropositive, placing the donor among the 289 seropositive members of the cohort. Every donor gave a peripheral blood sample, and the peripheral blood mononuclear cells from that sample were used for TCR beta sequencing. The Qiagen DNeasy Blood Extraction Kit was used to extract genomic DNA from the blood cell samples. Libraries came from the immunoSEQ multiplex PCR assay. A mixture of 60 forward primers for TCR Vbeta segments and 13 reverse primers for TCR Jbeta segments was used in the multiplex PCR. A multiplex PCR assay on genomic DNA amplified the CDR3 region of rearranged TCR beta genes. On the Illumina HiSeq System, the amplified TCR beta libraries were sequenced as 87-base-pair reads. On the study's bioinformatics: A later analysis tallied tens of millions of unique TCR beta chains across the 700 or so repertoires, and about 12 million of those chains were shared by two or more donors. Raw reads were error-corrected and collapsed into unique sequences by a nearest-neighbor algorithm in which closely related sequences were merged to remove PCR and sequencing errors. To assign V, D and J gene segments, CDR3 sequences were aligned to IMGT reference sequences. For a sequence to be retained, at least a six-nucleotide match to both a V gene segment and a J gene segment was required. A rearrangement was called productive if the CDR3 had no stop codons and remained in frame with V and J, and every other rearrangement was called non-productive. Following IMGT convention, CDR3 was defined as the stretch from the second conserved V-encoded cysteine up to the conserved J-encoded phenylalanine. Sequences without an unambiguous match to a single V gene segment were excluded from the earlier analysis of about 600 of the donors. In an earlier analysis of roughly 600 of the donors, a V segment was called functional when productive rearrangements were above 56.7%, and segregating when the standard deviation between donors exceeded 5%. A statistical classification framework was built for diagnosing cytomegalovirus status from the catalog of TCR beta chain sequences. In a later analysis, TCR nucleotide sequences were compared against IMGT/GENE-DB human TR gene sequences so that V and J genes could be assigned. A later analysis assigned CDR3 sequences and most-parsimonious VDJ recombination scenarios with the TCRdist pipeline. In a later analysis, each TCR beta chain was defined by its CDR3 amino acid sequence together with its V-gene family, and reads lacking a unique V-gene family were excluded. A later analysis removed over 500 highly shared, low-generation-probability nucleotide sequences to deal with suspected cross-contamination and a sequencing artifact. In a later analysis, a clonal expansion index was calculated for each public chain from normalized within-repertoire ranks of inferred template counts. In a later analysis, generation probabilities were computed with a VDJ recombination model fitted to out-of-frame rearrangements, and the resulting probabilities were checked against IGoR. In a later analysis, TCR-TCR, TCR-HLA and TCR-CMV co-occurrence was scored with hypergeometric tests, and a repertoire-size bias correction was applied to TCR pairs. A later analysis estimated false discovery rates by permuting HLA or CMV assignments 20 times. In a later analysis, co-occurring TCRs were grouped with DBSCAN, and TCRdist sequence similarity was added when clustering was performed within HLA-allele-positive subsets. Co-occurrence clustering excluded repertoires with fewer than 30,000 or more than 120,000 public chains, plus five with anomalous nucleotide sharing. The table comes from immuneACCESS by way of TCRdb, which keeps in-frame sequences with V and J called. Part of the clones is missing from these tables; in studies checked, under half for an unresolved V gene and the rest for unknown reasons. The DNA gave D and trimming, while V, J and clone size come from that table. This sample holds about 240,000 clones; around 81% were observed only once. Around 8.3% of the sample rests with the top ten.

The data stem from a study of cytomegalovirus exposure and HLA in healthy donors (dated by TCRdb to about 2017). Notes on the research overall: In an earlier analysis of around 540 of the donors, under 300 Gb of sequence data and 90 million to 120 million unique TCR beta sequences from about 179 million T cells were reported. An early release covering about 600 HLA-typed donors comprised about 290 gigabases of sequencing data and around 85 million unique TCR sequences. Of the approximately 400 genotyped donors, 65% to 90% fell in the genetic ancestry cluster associated with self-reported Caucasian donors. The study aimed to test whether cataloging public T cell receptors could reveal signatures of past pathogen exposure. Using immunosequencing, the study profiled T cell repertoires from about 610 subjects and related those repertoires to cytomegalovirus serostatus. Besides the first cohort of some 670 subjects, a separate validation cohort made up of about 120 different subjects was used. High-throughput TCR immunosequencing, statistical association of individual TCRs with disease status, and machine learning were combined to predict cytomegalovirus infection status. A later analysis re-analyzed previously published TCR beta repertoires from 550 to 700 donors and added high-resolution HLA genotyping to study TCR occurrence patterns. In the later analysis, no new phenotypic data were used to find candidate immune exposures; instead, reliance was placed on TCR beta sequences and their occurrence across donors. In an earlier analysis of roughly 580 of the donors, high-throughput TCR beta sequencing was used to judge whether each TCR beta V gene segment behaved as functional or pseudogenic. Alongside the repertoire data, information on donor age, sex, ethnicity and CMV serostatus was compiled. A later genetic analysis used genome-wide SNP genotypes for about 60% of the roughly 700 donors, treating that subset as a discovery cohort. All discovery cohort repertoires had been generated on a single sequencing platform. HLA typing included class I and class II loci at four-digit resolution. Typing coverage varied by locus: roughly 629-630 donors for A, B, C, DRB1 and DQB1; some 520 for DQA1; about 590 for DPA1; 450 to 480 for DPB1. Roughly five DR-DQ haplotypes were handled as single units for association and clustering, since linkage in the cohort was strong. Among under 450 genotyped donors of the cohort, an average of around 240,000 unique TCR beta nucleotide sequences were sequenced per donor, 15% to 20% of them non-productive. What the authors observed across the whole study: In a later genetic analysis, a missense DCLRE1C variant was associated with V-gene and J-gene trimming of TCR beta chains, and the association was replicated in an independent cohort. The authors suggested that the approach could potentially be generalized to other disease states and immunological phenotypes. The study listed 150 to 200 TCR beta chains as associated with cytomegalovirus. Roughly uniform sequencing depth across donors was assumed in presence/absence analyses, although this assumption may not hold. Specific HLA alleles were associated with around 18,000 TCR beta sequences at a false discovery rate of 0.05 in a later analysis. Because the 87-base-pair reads could not distinguish some IMGT-functional V segments, including TRBV6-2 and TRBV6-3, those segments were excluded. Because HLA typing was unavailable for some donors at each locus, only the typed subset was used in association tests. Compared with the approximately 720-donor mean, donors in an Asian-associated ancestry cluster had fewer N-insertions in productive TCRs, according to a later genetic analysis. Most CMV-associated TCR beta chains appeared to be HLA-restricted in a later analysis, and the HLA associations seemed to be driven largely by CMV exposure. Strong co-occurrence of HLA alleles, especially DR and DQ, made assigning TCR associations to individual alleles difficult. In a later analysis, HLA-associated TCR beta chains were found to be more clonally expanded and to have lower generation probabilities than equally common non-associated chains. Across donors, most TCR sequences were observed very rarely, whereas some public TCRs were present in many individuals. The earlier analysis of a few hundred of the donors excluded approximately 15 rarely observed V segments, including chromosome 9 orphons, because counts were too low. Cytomegalovirus status was reported to be diagnosed by the classifier with high specificity and sensitivity in both the original and validation cohorts. A further reported finding was that TCR beta sequences accurately predicted the HLA-A and HLA-B alleles for most subjects in the first cohort. A later analysis reported that several top co-occurrence clusters appeared linked to parvovirus B19, influenza, CMV and Epstein-Barr virus. According to a later analysis, TCR association rates differed among HLA loci, with DRB1 alleles showing the most associated TCRs and HLA-C alleles showing the fewest. In vitro tests confirmed that a few of the cytomegalovirus-associated TCR beta chains recognize cytomegalovirus antigens. Linkage disequilibrium might explain the correlated functional status among segregating V segments, but an unknown experimental factor could not be ruled out. A cluster of highly shared sequence variants was judged likely to represent a technical artifact of the sequencing pipeline. The only immune exposure information available for the cohort was CMV serostatus. The cohort was sequenced for TCR beta chains only, and without alpha or paired-chain data the features that could be detected were limited. Broadly in line with IMGT annotations, most TCR beta V segments showed up in productive rearrangements about 87% or about 30% of the time in an earlier analysis of some 590 of the donors.

Per the germline V gene (reference sequence), MNHEY is the CDR1 and SMNVEV is the CDR2. The CDR3, cysteine through phenylalanine, is 16 amino acids long. Just CDR3 DNA is preserved here, 48 bases in frame from base 1. V drops 5 bases and J drops 5 bases, leaving 21 bases in between. This sequence uses TRBV27 and TRBJ2-5; TRBD1 could be the D gene, as 6 bases match. The sequencing input was PBMCs. The receptor's source is a woman aged 60-75 years in good health and CMV-seropositive. The nucleotide sequence is given as TGTGCCAGCAGTCACATTCAGGGAACAGGGCACGAGACCCAGTACTTC. It encodes CASSHIQGTGHETQYF.